This T cell receptor beta chain was recovered during a study of CD8 T cells in Susac syndrome. Sequencing of TCR beta drew on CD8+ and CD4+ T cells from blood. Negative magnetic isolation gave CD8+ and CD4+ cells; FACS enriched CD8+ TEMRA. The CDR3 is 14 residues long. Germline V CDR1 and CDR2: GTSNPN, SVGIG (reference sequence). Trimming pared 1 base from V and 5 bases from J, leaving 14 bases between. Reverse transcription of roughly 0.5 to 1 ug RNA used random hexamers. TCRdb reprocessed the immunoSEQ multiplex PCR reads with MiXCR, giving one entry per CDR3 protein. The sample consists of 400,000 to 550,000 distinct CDR3 sequences, 75% to 90% of them appearing once.

Sequencing used CD8+ T cells from PBMCs. The sequence was obtained from a human donor with multiple sclerosis. The chain carries TRBV30 and TRBJ1-2; no definite D call. CDR3 nucleotides: TGTGCCTGGAGTGCCTACACCGAGATGTATGGCTACACCTTC. Translating gives CAWSAYTEMYGYTF. Full variable domain (missing parts from reference TRBV30 and TRBJ1-2): SQTIHQWPATLVQPVGSPLSLECTVEGTSNPNLYWYRQAAGRGLQLLFYSVGIGQISSEVPQNLSASRPQDRQFILSSKKLLLSDSGFYLCAWSAYTEMYGYTFGSGTRLTVV.